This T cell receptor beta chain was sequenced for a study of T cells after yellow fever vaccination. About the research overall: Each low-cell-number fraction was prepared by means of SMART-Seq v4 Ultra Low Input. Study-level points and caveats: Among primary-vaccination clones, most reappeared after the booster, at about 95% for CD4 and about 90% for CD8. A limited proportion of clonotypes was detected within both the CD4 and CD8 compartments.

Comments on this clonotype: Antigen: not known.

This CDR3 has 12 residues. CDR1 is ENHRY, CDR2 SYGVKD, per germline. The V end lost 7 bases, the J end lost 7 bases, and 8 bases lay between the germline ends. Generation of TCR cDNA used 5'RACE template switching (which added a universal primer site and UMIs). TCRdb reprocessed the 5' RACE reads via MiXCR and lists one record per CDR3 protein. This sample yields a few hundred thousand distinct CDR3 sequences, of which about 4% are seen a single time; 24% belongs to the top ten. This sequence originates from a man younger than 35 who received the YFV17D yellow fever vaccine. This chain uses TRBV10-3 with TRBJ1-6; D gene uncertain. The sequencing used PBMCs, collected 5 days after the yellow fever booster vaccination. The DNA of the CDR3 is TGTGCCATCAAGGAGGAAAATTCACCCCTCCACTTT. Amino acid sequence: CAIKEENSPLHF.